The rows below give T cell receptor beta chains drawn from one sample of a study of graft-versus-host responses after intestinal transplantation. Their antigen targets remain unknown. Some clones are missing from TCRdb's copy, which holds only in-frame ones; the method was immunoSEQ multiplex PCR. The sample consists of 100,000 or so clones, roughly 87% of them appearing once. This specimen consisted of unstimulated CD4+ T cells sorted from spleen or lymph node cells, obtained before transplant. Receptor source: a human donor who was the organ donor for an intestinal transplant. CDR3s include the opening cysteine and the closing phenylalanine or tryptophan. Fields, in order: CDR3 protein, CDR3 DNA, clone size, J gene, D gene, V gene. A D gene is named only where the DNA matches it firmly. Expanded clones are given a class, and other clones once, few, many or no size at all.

CASSMGDRLETQYF,TGTGCCAGTAGTATGGGGGACAGGTTAGAGACCCAGTACTTC,.,TRBJ2-5,TRBD1,TRBV19
CAWTRTAYNSPLHF,TGTGCCTGGACCCGGACAGCCTATAATTCACCCCTCCACTTT,once,TRBJ1-6,.,TRBV30
CASRKGVAKNIQYF,TGTGCCAGCAGAAAGGGGGTAGCCAAAAACATTCAGTACTTC,.,TRBJ2-4,.,TRBV2
CASSQGLAGMGNEQFF,TGTGCCAGCTCACAAGGACTAGCGGGGATGGGGAATGAGCAGTTCTTC,.,TRBJ2-1,TRBD2,TRBV18
CASSQLQNSPLHF,TGCGCCAGCAGCCAGTTACAAAATTCACCCCTCCACTTT,few,TRBJ1-6,.,TRBV4-1
CASSPGGQGAYEQYF,TGCGCCAGCAGCCCCGGGGGACAGGGAGCCTACGAGCAGTACTTC,.,TRBJ2-7,TRBD1,TRBV5-1
CSVSLALGGQLNTGELFF,TGCAGCGTTAGCTTAGCCCTGGGGGGGCAGCTTAACACCGGGGAGCTGTTTTTT,once,TRBJ2-2,.,TRBV29-1
CASSFIGVEETSPLHF,TGTGCCAGCAGCTTTATAGGTGTCGAGGAAACGTCACCCCTCCACTTT,.,TRBJ1-6,.,TRBV5-6
CASSEGGGKAAAGGAQETQYF,TGTGCCAGCAGCGAGGGTGGGGGGAAGGCCGCCGCCGGCGGGGCCCAAGAGACCCAGTACTTC,.,TRBJ2-5,.,TRBV9
CASRRGGINEKLFF,TGTGCCAGCAGGCGGGGAGGGATTAATGAAAAACTGTTTTTT,.,TRBJ1-4,.,TRBV6-5
CASSIGTLGGYGYTF,TGTGCCAGTAGTATCGGGACACTCGGCGGATATGGCTACACCTTC,.,TRBJ1-2,.,TRBV19
CAIRNGGSYEQYF,TGTGCCATCAGGAATGGGGGCTCCTACGAGCAGTACTTC,.,TRBJ2-7,.,TRBV10-3
CASSQRTDNTEAFF,TGTGCCAGCAGCCAACGGACCGATAACACTGAAGCTTTCTTT,.,TRBJ1-1,.,TRBV9
CASSRRPALAKNIQYF,TGCGCCAGCAGTCGTAGGCCAGCTCTAGCCAAAAACATTCAGTACTTC,.,TRBJ2-4,.,TRBV23-1
CSAGDRGTTFF,TGCAGTGCTGGGGACAGAGGAACAACTTTCTTT,.,TRBJ1-1,TRBD1,TRBV20-1
CASSRTGSGNTIYF,TGTGCCAGTAGTAGGACAGGCTCTGGAAACACCATATATTTT,.,TRBJ1-3,TRBD1,TRBV19
CASSRTSGGTKNIQYF,TGTGCCAGCAGTCGGACTAGCGGGGGTACCAAAAACATTCAGTACTTC,.,TRBJ2-4,TRBD2,TRBV2
CASSLTPGQGAPNSPLHF,TGTGCCAGCTCACTAACTCCCGGACAGGGGGCGCCTAATTCACCCCTCCACTTT,once,TRBJ1-6,TRBD1,TRBV18
CASSLSKTQYF,TGTGCCAGCAGCTTATCCAAGACCCAGTACTTC,.,TRBJ2-5,.,TRBV7-8
CASSSGQQRLAGIVNNEQFF,TGCGCCAGCAGCTCGGGACAGCAGAGACTAGCGGGGATCGTTAACAATGAGCAGTTCTTC,.,TRBJ2-1,TRBD2,TRBV5-1
CIMGRGNEKLFF,TGTATCATGGGGCGGGGTAATGAAAAACTGTTTTTT,once,TRBJ1-4,.,TRBV30
CASSPSGLDTQYF,TGTGCCAGCTCACCATCCGGGTTGGATACGCAGTATTTT,.,TRBJ2-3,.,TRBV18
CAISDPRFSTDTQYF,TGTGCCATCAGTGACCCTAGATTTAGCACAGATACGCAGTATTTT,.,TRBJ2-3,.,TRBV10-3
CASSEGWFYGYTF,TGTGCCAGTAGTGAAGGGTGGTTCTATGGCTACACCTTC,few,TRBJ1-2,.,TRBV19
CASSPLAGADTQYF,TGCGCCAGCAGCCCGCTAGCGGGGGCAGATACGCAGTATTTT,.,TRBJ2-3,TRBD2,TRBV5-1
CAWNREHTGELFF,TGTGCCTGGAACCGGGAGCACACCGGGGAGCTGTTTTTT,.,TRBJ2-2,.,TRBV30
CASRNLDYGYTF,TGTGCCAGCAGGAATTTGGACTATGGCTACACCTTC,.,TRBJ1-2,.,TRBV2
CASSLEQNNRVSSPLHF,TGTGCCAGCTCCCTCGAACAAAACAACAGGGTTTCATCACCCCTCCACTTT,.,TRBJ1-6,.,TRBV18
CASGRGYQETQYF,TGTGCCAGCGGCAGGGGCTACCAAGAGACCCAGTACTTC,.,TRBJ2-5,.,TRBV18
CASSFSRDSNTGELFF,TGTGCCAGCAGCTTTTCGCGGGACAGTAACACCGGGGAGCTGTTTTTT,.,TRBJ2-2,.,TRBV7-2
CAQTGRETQYF,TGTGCCCAAACAGGGAGGGAGACCCAGTACTTC,.,TRBJ2-5,.,TRBV30
CASRRGDSGADTQYF,TGCGCCAGCCGCCGGGGGGATAGCGGGGCAGATACGCAGTATTTT,once,TRBJ2-3,TRBD2,TRBV5-1
CASSRGAGVPNEQFF,TGTGCCAGCAGCCGGGGAGCGGGGGTACCCAATGAGCAGTTCTTC,.,TRBJ2-1,TRBD2,TRBV7-2
CASSVAPRTGGTEAFF,TGTGCCAGCAGCGTAGCTCCGCGGACAGGGGGGACTGAAGCTTTCTTT,.,TRBJ1-1,TRBD1,TRBV9
CASSYPGTGQLFF,TGTGCCAGCAGCTATCCCGGGACAGGCCAGCTGTTTTTT,.,TRBJ2-2,TRBD1,TRBV7-9
CASRDNNYGYTF,TGTGCCAGCAGGGATAATAACTATGGCTACACCTTC,.,TRBJ1-2,.,TRBV2
CASSDRAASYNEQFF,TGTGCCAGCAGTGATCGGGCAGCCTCCTACAATGAGCAGTTCTTC,few,TRBJ2-1,.,TRBV28